The clone carrying this T cell receptor (beta chain) was detected only once. Methods used by the authors: Nucleated cell counts were estimated from reference gene primer amplification. Assay used: immunoSEQ multiplex PCR; TCRdb lists only in-frame clones, some missing. V, J and clone size are those of that table, while D and trimming were read from the DNA. The sample yields 150,000 or so clones, around 80% seen once. These data originate in a study of blood T cell repertoires in COVID-19. The junction had 8 bases not matched to a gene; V was cut back by 5 bases and J by 11 bases. Germline CDR1 and CDR2: MNHEY and SVGAGI. The CDR3 totals 12 residues.

This TCR was sampled from a man aged 50-59 years who had recovered from COVID-19. Sequenced input: PBMCs or T cells enriched from blood (not recorded which). The chain carries TRBV6-5 and TRBJ1-1, with 7 bases fitting TRBD1. For the CDR3, the DNA is TGTGCCAGCAGTAAACAGGGGTCTTACGCTTTCTTT. Translation: CASSKQGSYAFF.